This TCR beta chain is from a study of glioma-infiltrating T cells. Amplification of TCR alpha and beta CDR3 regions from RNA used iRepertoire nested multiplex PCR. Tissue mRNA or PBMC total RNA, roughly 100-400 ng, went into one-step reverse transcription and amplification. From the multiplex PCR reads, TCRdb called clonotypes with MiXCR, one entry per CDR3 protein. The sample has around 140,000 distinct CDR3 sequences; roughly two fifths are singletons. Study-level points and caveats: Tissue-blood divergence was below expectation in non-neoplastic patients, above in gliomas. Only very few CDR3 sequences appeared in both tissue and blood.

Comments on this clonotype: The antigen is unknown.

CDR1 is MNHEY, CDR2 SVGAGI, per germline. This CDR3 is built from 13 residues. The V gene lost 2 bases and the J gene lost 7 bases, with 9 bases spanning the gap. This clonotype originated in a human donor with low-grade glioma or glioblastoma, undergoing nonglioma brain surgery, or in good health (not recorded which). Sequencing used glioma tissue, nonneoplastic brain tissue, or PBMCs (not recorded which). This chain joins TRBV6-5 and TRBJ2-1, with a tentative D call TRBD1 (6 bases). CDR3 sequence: CASSYLQGNEQFF. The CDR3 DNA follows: TGTGCCAGCAGTTACCTACAGGGAAATGAGCAGTTCTTC.